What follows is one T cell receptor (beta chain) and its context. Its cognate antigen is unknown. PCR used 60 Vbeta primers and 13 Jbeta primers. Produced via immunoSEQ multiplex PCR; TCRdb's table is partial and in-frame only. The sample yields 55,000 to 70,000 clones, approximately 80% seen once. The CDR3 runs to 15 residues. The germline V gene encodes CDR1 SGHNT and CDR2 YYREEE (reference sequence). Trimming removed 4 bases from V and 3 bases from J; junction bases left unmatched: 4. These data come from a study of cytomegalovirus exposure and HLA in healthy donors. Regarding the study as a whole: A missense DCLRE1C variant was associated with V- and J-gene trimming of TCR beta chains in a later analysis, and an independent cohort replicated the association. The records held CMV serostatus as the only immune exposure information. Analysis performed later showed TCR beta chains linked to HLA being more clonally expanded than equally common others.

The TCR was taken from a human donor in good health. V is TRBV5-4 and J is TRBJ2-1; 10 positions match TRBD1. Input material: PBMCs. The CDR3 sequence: CASSGRDRGYNEQFF. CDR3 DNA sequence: TGTGCCAGCAGCGGCCGGGACAGGGGCTACAATGAGCAGTTCTTC.